A single sample is the source of the 7 T cell receptor beta chains below, sequenced in a study of cytotoxic CD8 clonotypes in ibrutinib-treated CLL. Libraries were prepared by immunoSEQ multiplex PCR; TCRdb keeps only in-frame clonotypes and omits some of them. The sample holds some 200,000 clones, approximately 75% seen once. The source was PBMCs, collected after 12 months of ibrutinib treatment. Receptors originate from a human donor with chronic lymphocytic leukemia.

This clone has a single count. V and J are TRBV7-9 and TRBJ2-7; no clear D. This CDR3 has 14 amino acids. Germline V gene data show CDR1 as SEHNR and CDR2 as FQNEAQ (reference sequence). V was cut by 5 bases and J by 7 bases, with 18 bases left in between. The CDR3 sequence: CASSLVEELEEQYF. The CDR3 bases are TGTGCCAGCAGCCTAGTCGAGGAACTCGAAGAGCAGTACTTC.

The chain couples TRBV29-1 to TRBJ1-5; D call uncertain. This CDR3 comprises 13 residues. V lost 4 bases, J lost 2 bases, and 9 bases lay in between. CDR1 is SQVTM and CDR2 is ANQGSEA in the germline V gene. Here the CDR3 DNA reads TGCAGCGTTGGCAGTACCGGCAATCAGCCCCAGCATTTT. Amino acids: CSVGSTGNQPQHF.

The chain carries TRBV7-9 and TRBJ2-7; 8 bases match TRBD2. The CDR3 extends over 14 amino acids. V lost 3 bases to trimming and J lost 4 bases; unmatched junction nucleotides: 5. Germline V gene data show CDR1 as SEHNR and CDR2 as FQNEAQ (reference sequence). CDR3 DNA sequence: TGTGCCAGCAGCTTTGGAGCGGGAGTGTACGAGCAGTACTTC. Its translation is CASSFGAGVYEQYF. Variable domain in full (rest from reference TRBV7-9 and TRBJ2-7): DTGVSQNPRHKITKRGQNVTFRCDPISEHNRLYWYRQTLGQGPEFLTYFQNEAQLEKSRLLSDRFSAERPKGSFSTLEIQRTEQGDSAMYLCASSFGAGVYEQYFGPGTRLTVT.

The chain recombines TRBV12-5 with TRBJ1-1; the D is unclear. The germline CDR1 and CDR2 sequences are LGHNT and FRNRAP. The V end lost 6 bases, the J end lost 4 bases, and 12 bases lay between the germline ends. The CDR3 consists of 13 residues. As DNA, the CDR3 is TGTGCTAGTGGACAGACCGGGATCACTGAAGCTTTCTTT. Protein product: CASGQTGITEAFF.

The genes are TRBV5-1 and TRBJ2-1; D not resolved. The CDR3 runs 12 residues. Germline V gives CDR1 SGHRS, CDR2 YFSETQ. The ends were cut back, 6 bases at V and 7 bases at J, with 11 bases in the middle. CDR3 DNA: TGCGCCAGCACCCTACCCTCAAATGAGCAGTTCTTC. Translated, it gives CASTLPSNEQFF.

V is TRBV5-1 and J is TRBJ2-1; D not resolved. Trimming took off 4 bases at V and 5 bases at J, with 16 bases between the two ends. Germline V CDR1 and CDR2: SGHRS, YFSETQ. This CDR3 comprises 15 residues. CDR3 bases: TGCGCCAGCAGCCTCGGAACCACAAGACACAATGAGCAGTTCTTC. Its translation is CASSLGTTRHNEQFF.

V usage is TRBV11-3 and J usage is TRBJ2-3, with D possibly matching TRBD2 (5 bases). Germline CDR1 and CDR2: SGHNT and YENEEA. The germline V and J ends were trimmed by 4 bases and 4 bases, with 6 bases remaining between them. The CDR3 extends over 12 amino acids. CDR3 residues: CASSSGADTQYF. CDR3 sequence (DNA): TGTGCCAGCAGCTCCGGGGCAGATACGCAGTATTTT.